Reported below is one T cell receptor (beta chain). The data were taken from a study of blood T cell repertoires in COVID-19. Study-wide background: COVID-19 samples, acute and convalescent, were from the United States, Italy and Spain.

The germline V and J ends were trimmed by 6 bases and 4 bases, with 15 bases remaining between them. The CDR3 covers 14 residues. Germline CDR1 is WSHSY and CDR2 is SAAADI. The study recruited people aged about 18 to 95 years across approximately 24 US areas. The study assigned cohorts using participant-reported clinical history. Original methodology: Estimation of nucleated cell counts was performed using reference gene primer amplification. Sequenced by immunoSEQ multiplex PCR; TCRdb stores in-frame clones only, minus some. The DNA was the basis for D and trimming; V, J and clone size are from that table. Among about 390,000 clones listed, about 87% were seen once.

The sequencing sample was made of PBMCs or T cells enriched from blood (not recorded which). The clonotype comes from a woman aged 45 to 65 who had recovered from COVID-19. This chain joins TRBV10-2 and TRBJ1-1; TRBD1 might be the D (6 bases). The CDR3 region has the DNA TGCGCCAGCAGCCCCAGGGGTGACTCCACTGAAGCTTTCTTT. This encodes CASSPRGDSTEAFF.